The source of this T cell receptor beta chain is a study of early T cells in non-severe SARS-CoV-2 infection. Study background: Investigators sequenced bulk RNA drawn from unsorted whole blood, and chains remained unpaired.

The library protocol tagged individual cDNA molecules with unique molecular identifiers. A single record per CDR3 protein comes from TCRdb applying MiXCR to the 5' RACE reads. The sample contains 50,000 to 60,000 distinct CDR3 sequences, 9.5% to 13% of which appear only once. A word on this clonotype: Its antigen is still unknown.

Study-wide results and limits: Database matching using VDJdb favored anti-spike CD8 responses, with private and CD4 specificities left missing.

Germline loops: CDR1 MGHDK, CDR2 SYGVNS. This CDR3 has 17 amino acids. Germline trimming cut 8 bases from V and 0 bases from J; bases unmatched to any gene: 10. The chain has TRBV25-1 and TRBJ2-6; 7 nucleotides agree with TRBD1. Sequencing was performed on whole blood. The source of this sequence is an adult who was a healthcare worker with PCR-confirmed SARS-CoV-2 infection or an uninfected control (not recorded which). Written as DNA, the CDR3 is TGTGCCAGCGGTCTTTCGACAGGGTCCTCTGGGGCCAACGTCCTGACTTTC. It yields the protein CASGLSTGSSGANVLTF.